The 9 T cell receptor beta chains presented below share a single source sample, sequenced in a study of blood T cell repertoires in COVID-19. The repertoire was sequenced with immunoSEQ multiplex PCR; TCRdb's copy has only in-frame clones and lacks some. The profile shows about 210,000 clones, approximately 85% of them singletons. What was sequenced was peripheral blood. These receptors were taken from a woman in her forties or fifties with active or convalescent COVID-19.

As DNA, the CDR3 is TGTGCCAGCAGCTTAGCCCCTAGCCCGGGAGCTGGTGAGCAGTTCTTC. Translation: CASSLAPSPGAGEQFF. The chain uses TRBV7-2 and TRBJ2-1; D is possibly TRBD2 (6 bases). The germline CDR1 and CDR2 sequences are SGHTA and FQGNSA. Trimming took 0 bases from V and 9 from J, leaving 18 bases between them. The CDR3 length is 16 residues.

This rearrangement joins TRBV7-2 to TRBJ1-4; no clear D gene. V lost 2 bases, J lost 10 bases, and 20 bases lay in between. Germline CDR1 reads SGHTA; CDR2 reads FQGNSA. This CDR3 is built from 16 residues. In DNA form, the CDR3 reads TGTGCCAGCAGCTTAATGGGAGGGAACAAGGAAGGAAAACTGTTTTTT. This codes for CASSLMGGNKEGKLFF.

This chain uses TRBV2 with TRBJ1-2, with D maybe TRBD1 (6 bases). This CDR3 has 14 amino acids. V lost 2 bases to trimming and J lost 4 bases, with 11 bases between them. Germline assignment: CDR1 SNHLY and CDR2 FYNNEI. The chain's CDR3 is CASSEMGAGYGYTF. As DNA, the CDR3 is TGTGCCAGCAGTGAAATGGGGGCCGGCTATGGCTACACCTTC.

The chain has TRBV11-2 and TRBJ1-1; a weak D match, TRBD1 (6 bases). The germline gives CDR1 SGHAT, CDR2 FQNNGV. The V end lost 1 base, the J end lost 4 bases, and 10 bases lay between the germline ends. This CDR3 has 14 amino acids. The CDR3, as DNA: TGTGCCAGCAGCTTAGCTGGGGGGGCCACTGAAGCTTTCTTT. It encodes CASSLAGGATEAFF.

This chain uses TRBV5-1 with TRBJ1-1; 10 nucleotides match TRBD1. CDR1 and CDR2 from the germline V gene are SGHRS and YFSETQ. J gave up 4 bases and V 3 bases, and 9 bases lay outside the gene matches. The CDR3 is made up of 16 amino acids. Here the CDR3 reads CASSSGDRGTVTEAFF. CDR3 bases: TGCGCCAGCAGCTCCGGGGACAGGGGAACTGTCACTGAAGCTTTCTTT.

This clone was observed a single time. The chain uses TRBV18 and TRBJ1-5; D is uncertain. With 2 bases removed from V and 5 bases from J, the gap between germline ends came to 10 bases. This CDR3 spans 14 amino acids. Germline CDR1 and CDR2: KGHSH and LQKENI. The CDR3 loop reads CASSPSAGDQPQHF. CDR3 in DNA: TGTGCCAGCTCACCAAGTGCGGGAGATCAGCCCCAGCATTTT.

The chain couples TRBV6-5 to TRBJ2-1, with 12 bases identical to TRBD1. The CDR3 consists of 15 residues. Trimming at V came to 6 bases and at J to 8 bases, leaving 8 bases not matched to a gene. Per the germline V gene, CDR1 is MNHEY and CDR2 is SVGAGI. This CDR3 reads CASRTGQGARDEQFF. CDR3 DNA: TGTGCCAGCAGGACGGGACAGGGGGCCAGGGATGAGCAGTTCTTC.

The rearrangement uses TRBV3-1 (or the pseudogene TRBV3-2) and TRBJ1-1; possible D gene TRBD1, 5 bases. The V gene lost 2 bases and the J gene lost 7 bases, with 11 bases spanning the gap. Germline V gene data show CDR1 as LGHDT and CDR2 as YNNKEL (reference sequence). This CDR3 spans 13 amino acids. The CDR3 loop is CASSQRGGGEAFF. The CDR3 region has the DNA TGTGCCAGCAGCCAAAGAGGCGGGGGTGAAGCTTTCTTT.

The genes are TRBV7-9 and TRBJ2-7; 8 bases match TRBD1. This CDR3 has 14 residues. CDR1 is SEHNR and CDR2 is FQNEAQ in the germline V gene (reference sequence). The trim removed 5 bases at V and 5 bases at J, leaving 8 bases unmatched. DNA of the CDR3: TGTGCCAGCAGCCGCGGACAGGGAGGCGACGAGCAGTACTTC. It specifies CASSRGQGGDEQYF.